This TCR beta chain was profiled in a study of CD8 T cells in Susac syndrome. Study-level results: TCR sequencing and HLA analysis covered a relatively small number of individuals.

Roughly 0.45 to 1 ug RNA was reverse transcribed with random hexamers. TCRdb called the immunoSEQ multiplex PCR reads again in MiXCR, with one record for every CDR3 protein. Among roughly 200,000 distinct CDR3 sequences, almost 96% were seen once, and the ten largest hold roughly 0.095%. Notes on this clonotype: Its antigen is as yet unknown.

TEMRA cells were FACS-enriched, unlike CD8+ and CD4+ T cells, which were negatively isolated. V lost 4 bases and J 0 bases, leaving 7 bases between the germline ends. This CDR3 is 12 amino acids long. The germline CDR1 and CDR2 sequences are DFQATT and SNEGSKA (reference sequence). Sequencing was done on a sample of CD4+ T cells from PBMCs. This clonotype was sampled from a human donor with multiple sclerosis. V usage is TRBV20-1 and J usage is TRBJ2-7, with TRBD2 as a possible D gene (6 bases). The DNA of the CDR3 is TGCAGTGCTACGACTAGCTCCTACGAGCAGTACTTC. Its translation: CSATTSSYEQYF.